This entry features one TCR beta chain sequence. This CDR3 spans 18 amino acids. Germline assignment: CDR1 MDHEN and CDR2 SYDVKM. The V and J ends lost 2 bases and 3 bases, in that order; junction bases with no gene match: 7. This sample is drawn from a study of T cell changes during pregnancy in multiple sclerosis. This table comes from immunoSEQ multiplex PCR, and its TCRdb copy is limited to in-frame clones, with some not included. In the table there are fewer than 90,000 clones, around 94% of which are singletons. V usage is TRBV28 and J usage is TRBJ2-2; 12 bases agree with TRBD1. The source material was peripheral blood, sampled after pregnancy. This TCR came from a female donor in good health, enrolled as a control in a pregnancy study. DNA for the CDR3: TGTGCCAGCAGTTTAGGTTCCGGGACAGGGGGCGACACCGGGGAGCTGTTTTTT. Protein sequence: CASSLGSGTGGDTGELFF. The full variable domain, rest sourced from reference TRBV28 and TRBJ2-2, is DVKVTQSSRYLVKRTGEKVFLECVQDMDHENMFWYRQDPGLGLRLIYFSYDVKMKEKGDIPEGYSVSREKKERFSLILESASTNQTSMYLCASSLGSGTGGDTGELFFGEGSRLTVL.